This T cell receptor (beta chain) emerged from a study of patients and donors after allogeneic stem cell transplantation. The CDR3 runs to 16 residues. Losses at the gene ends were 6 bases for V and 1 base for J; bases not matched to a gene: 9. Germline V gives CDR1 MNHNS, CDR2 SASEGT. Via MiXCR, TCRdb re-called the RT-PCR reads, giving one row per CDR3 protein. The sample lists roughly 960,000 distinct CDR3 sequences, more than 15% occurring once. This clonotype was counted between two and nine times. This receptor was taken from a human donor who was either an allogeneic HSCT recipient or a stem cell or donor lymphocyte infusion donor (not recorded which). It is not recorded whose cells these are; they may come from a transplant donor. The V gene is TRBV6-1, the J gene TRBJ1-1, with 9 positions matching TRBD1. The material sequenced was blood, either unsorted or a sorted T cell fraction (not recorded which). In DNA, the CDR3 is TGTGCCAGCAGCCGTCCCGGGACAGGGAGGAACACTGAAGCTTTCTTT. Translating it yields CASSRPGTGRNTEAFF.